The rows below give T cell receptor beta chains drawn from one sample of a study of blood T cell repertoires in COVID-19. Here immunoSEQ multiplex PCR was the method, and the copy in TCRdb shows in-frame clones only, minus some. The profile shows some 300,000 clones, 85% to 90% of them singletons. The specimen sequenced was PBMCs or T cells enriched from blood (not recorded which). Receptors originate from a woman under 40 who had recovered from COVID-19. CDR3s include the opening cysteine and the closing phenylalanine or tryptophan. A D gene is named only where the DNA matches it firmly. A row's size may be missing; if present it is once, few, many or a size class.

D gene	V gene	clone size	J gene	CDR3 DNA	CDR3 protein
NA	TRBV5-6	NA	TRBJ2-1	TGTGCCAGCAGCCCAGAATTATCGAGGGCCCTTTTGGGTGAGCAGTTCTTC	CASSPELSRALLGEQFF
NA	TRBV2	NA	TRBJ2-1	TGTGCCAGCAGCCCGGGAGACTTCTACAATGAGCAGTTCTTC	CASSPGDFYNEQFF
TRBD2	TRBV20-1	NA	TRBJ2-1	TGCAGTGCTAGTGGGGGACTAGAAAACAATGAGCAGTTCTTC	CSASGGLENNEQFF
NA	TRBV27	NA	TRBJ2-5	TGTGCCAGCAGTTATAATGCGGTAGGAGAGACCCAGTACTTC	CASSYNAVGETQYF
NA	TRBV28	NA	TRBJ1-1	TGTGCCAGCAGTTTTGTCAGAAACACTGAAGCTTTCTTT	CASSFVRNTEAFF
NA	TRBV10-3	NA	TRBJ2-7	TGTGCCATCAGTGAGTTGAGGGAGCAGTACTTC	CAISELREQYF
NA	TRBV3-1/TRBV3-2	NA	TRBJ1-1	TGTGCCAGCAGCCAAGGGCGGGGTTACACTGAAGCTTTCTTT	CASSQGRGYTEAFF
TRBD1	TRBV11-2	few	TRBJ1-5	TGTGCCAGCAGCGCAGGGGGTCAGCCCCAGCATTTT	CASSAGGQPQHF
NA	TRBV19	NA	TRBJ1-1	TGTGCCAGTAAACCACCCCCCAGCAGGGAGGACACTGAAGCTTTCTTT	CASKPPPSREDTEAFF
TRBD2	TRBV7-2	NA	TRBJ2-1	TGTGCCAGCAGCTTTAGGCGGGAGGGCCCAGGGGATGAGCAGTTCTTC	CASSFRREGPGDEQFF
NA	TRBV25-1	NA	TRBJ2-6	TGTGCCAGCAGTGTTACTGGGGCCAACGTCCTGACTTTC	CASSVTGANVLTF
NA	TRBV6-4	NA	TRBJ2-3	TGTGCCAGCAGTGACGGGGGCATCACAGATACGCAGTATTTT	CASSDGGITDTQYF
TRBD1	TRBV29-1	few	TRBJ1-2	TGCAGCGTGGCCCGGGACAGGGGCGCTGGCTACACCTTC	CSVARDRGAGYTF
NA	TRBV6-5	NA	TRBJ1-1	TGTGCCAGCAGTTACTCCCTAGGTGGCGACACTGAAGCTTTCTTT	CASSYSLGGDTEAFF
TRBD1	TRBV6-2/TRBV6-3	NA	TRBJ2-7	TGTGCCAGCAGTTACATTCCATGGCAGGGGGCCTACGAGCAGTACTTC	CASSYIPWQGAYEQYF
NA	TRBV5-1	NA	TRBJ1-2	TGCGCCAGCAGCTTGGGGGCGACGGAATCGCTCCCTTTCAACTATGGCTACACCTTC	CASSLGATESLPFNYGYTF
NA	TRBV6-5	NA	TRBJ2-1	TGTGCCAGCAGGAAACAGGGTCCCAACAATGAGCAGTTCTTC	CASRKQGPNNEQFF
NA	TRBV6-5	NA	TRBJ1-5	TGTGCCACCTCCATTGGGGGGGATCAGCCCCAGCATTTT	CATSIGGDQPQHF
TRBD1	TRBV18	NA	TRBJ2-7	TGTGCCAGCTCACCCACAGGGGTGGGCTACGAGCAGTACTTC	CASSPTGVGYEQYF
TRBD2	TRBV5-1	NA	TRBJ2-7	TGCGCCAGCAAGGTGGCTAGCGGGGTCTCCTACGAGCAGTACTTC	CASKVASGVSYEQYF
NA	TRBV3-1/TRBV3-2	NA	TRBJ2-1	TGTGCCAGCAGCCAAGTTTTCAAGCGGACGATAAATGAGCAGTTCTTC	CASSQVFKRTINEQFF
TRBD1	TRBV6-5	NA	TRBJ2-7	TGTGCCAGCAGTTACGGACAGGGAATGATCTACGAGCAGTACTTC	CASSYGQGMIYEQYF
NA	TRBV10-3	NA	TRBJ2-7	TGTGCCATCAGTGAGTCGATACGGGTCCGAACCTTCTACGAGCAGTACTTC	CAISESIRVRTFYEQYF
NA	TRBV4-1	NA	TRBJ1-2	TGCGCCAGCAGCCAAGAACAGGACCCTAACTATGGCTACACCTTC	CASSQEQDPNYGYTF
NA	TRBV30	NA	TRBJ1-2	TGTGCCTGGAGTGTACGGTCAGGGCCGGGTGGCTACACCTTC	CAWSVRSGPGGYTF
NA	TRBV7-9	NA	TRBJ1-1	TGTGCCAGCAGCTTAGGGGGACACCGGAACACTGAAGCTTTCTTT	CASSLGGHRNTEAFF
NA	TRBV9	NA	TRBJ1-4	TGTGCCAGCAGCGCAGGGCTCTGGACTGAAAAACTGTTTTTT	CASSAGLWTEKLFF
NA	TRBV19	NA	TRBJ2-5	TGTGCCAGTAGTACGGGACTAGGGGGCCCAGAGACCCAGTACTTC	CASSTGLGGPETQYF
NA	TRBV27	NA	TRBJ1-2	TGTGCCAGCAGTTTCGATCAGGGAGGGAACTATGGCTACACCTTC	CASSFDQGGNYGYTF
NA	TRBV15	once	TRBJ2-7	TGTGCCACCAGCCCCCGTAGGACAGCAGACTACGAGCAGTACTTC	CATSPRRTADYEQYF
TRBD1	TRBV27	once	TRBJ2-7	TGTGCCAGCAGTTTTTCGGGACAGGGCGACTACGAGCAGTACTTC	CASSFSGQGDYEQYF
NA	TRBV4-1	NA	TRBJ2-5	TGCGCCAGCAGCCAAGCCCAGGGGACCCAGTACTTC	CASSQAQGTQYF
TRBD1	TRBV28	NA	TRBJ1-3	TGTGCCAGCAGTCCTACCACAGGGGGTAGAAACACCATATATTTT	CASSPTTGGRNTIYF
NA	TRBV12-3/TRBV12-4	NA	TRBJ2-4	TGTGCCAGCAGTTTCGGGTTAAACATTCAGTACTTC	CASSFGLNIQYF
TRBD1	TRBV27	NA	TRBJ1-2	TGTGCCAGCAGTTCCCGGACAGGGGATGGCTACACCTTC	CASSSRTGDGYTF
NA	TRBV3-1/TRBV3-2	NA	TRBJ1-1	TGTGCCAGCAGCCGCAGGGGAGCGAACACTGAAGCTTTCTTT	CASSRRGANTEAFF